These 7 T cell receptor beta chains were sequenced from one sample in a study of control samples from healthy donors and cancer patients. The assay was immunoSEQ multiplex PCR, and TCRdb's table has in-frame clones only and misses some. The sample consists of 95,000 to 150,000 clones, around 92% of them appearing once. Sequencing was performed on blood. The receptors originated from a man aged 50-60 years in good health.

The chain joins TRBV19 to TRBJ1-1; 7 bases are shared with TRBD1. Germline CDR1 LNHDA, CDR2 SQIVND (reference sequence). V trimming: 0 bases; J trimming: 1 base; junction bases outside the gene matches: 5. This CDR3 contains 16 residues. The CDR3 sequence is CASSIDKRTGNTEAFF. CDR3 DNA sequence: TGTGCCAGTAGTATAGATAAGCGGACAGGGAACACTGAAGCTTTCTTT.

The chain joins TRBV29-1 to TRBJ2-5; D assignment may be TRBD1 or TRBD2 (5 bases each). Germline assignment: CDR1 SQVTM and CDR2 ANQGSEA. The CDR3 is 12 amino acids. Trimming left V 7 bases short and J 4 bases short, with 13 bases between. The chain's CDR3 is CSARDGRETQYF. For the CDR3, the DNA is TGCAGCGCCCGGGACGGCAGAGAGACCCAGTACTTC.

This rearrangement joins TRBV4-1 to TRBJ2-2, with 8 nucleotides matching TRBD2. The germline V gene encodes CDR1 MGHRA and CDR2 YSYEKL. The CDR3 consists of 13 residues. J gave up 10 bases and V 4 bases, and 5 bases lay outside the gene matches. CDR3 nucleotides: TGCGCCAGCAGCCGTCTCGGGGGGGAGGAGCTGTTTTTT. The encoded protein is CASSRLGGEELFF.

This chain connects TRBV27 to TRBJ1-1; D remains unclear. The germline CDR1 and CDR2 sequences are MNHEY and SMNVEV (reference sequence). The CDR3 consists of 12 residues. The ends were cut back, 4 bases at V and 2 bases at J, with 5 bases in the middle. The CDR3: CASSSSNTEAFF. CDR3 nucleotides: TGTGCCAGCAGTTCATCAAACACTGAAGCTTTCTTT.

V usage is TRBV2 and J usage is TRBJ2-7, with D possibly matching TRBD1 (6 bases). V was clipped by 6 bases and J by 7 bases, with 22 bases between them. The CDR3 loop spans 15 amino acids. The germline CDR1 and CDR2 sequences are SNHLY and FYNNEI. Written as DNA, the CDR3 is TGTGCCAGCAGCGGCCGGACAGTTGCTGCTGGAGAGCAGTACTTC. It specifies CASSGRTVAAGEQYF.

This clone was seen a few times. The chain has TRBV1 and TRBJ2-2; the table's D call TRBD1 went unverified against the DNA. TRBV1 is reported as a pseudogene. The CDR3 runs 13 residues. CDR3: CTSSPQGTGELFF. In DNA, the CDR3 is TGCACCAGCAGCCCTCAGGGCACCGGGGAGCTGTTTTTT.

V is TRBV6-5 and J is TRBJ2-2; D not resolved. The V gene lost 1 base and the J gene lost 5 bases, with 2 bases spanning the gap. CDR3 length: 12 amino acids. CDR1 and CDR2 from the germline V gene are MNHEY and SVGAGI. The DNA for the CDR3 is TGTGCCAGCAGTTACTTGACCGGGGAGCTGTTTTTT. Translating it yields CASSYLTGELFF.